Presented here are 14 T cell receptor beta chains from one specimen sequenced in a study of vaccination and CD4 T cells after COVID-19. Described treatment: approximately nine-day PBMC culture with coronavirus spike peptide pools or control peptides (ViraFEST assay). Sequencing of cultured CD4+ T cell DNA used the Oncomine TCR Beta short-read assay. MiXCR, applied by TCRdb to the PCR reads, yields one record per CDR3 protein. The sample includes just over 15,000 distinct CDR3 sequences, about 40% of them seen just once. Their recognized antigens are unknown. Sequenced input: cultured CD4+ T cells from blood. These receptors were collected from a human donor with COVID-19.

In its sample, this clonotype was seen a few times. The CDR3 bases are TGTGCCAGCCGAGTAGGGGATCCAGATACGCAGTATTTT. Translation gives CASRVGDPDTQYF. The chain combines TRBV12-3 or TRBV12-4 with TRBJ2-3; D may be TRBD1 (5 bases). The V gene lost 8 bases and the J gene lost 4 bases, with 13 bases spanning the gap. The CDR3 contains 13 residues.

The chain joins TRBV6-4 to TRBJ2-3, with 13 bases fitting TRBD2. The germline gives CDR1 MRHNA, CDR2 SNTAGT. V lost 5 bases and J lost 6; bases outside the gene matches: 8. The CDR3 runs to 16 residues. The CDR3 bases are TGTGCCAGCAGTCCCACTACTAGCGGGGGGGCTGATACGCAGTATTTT. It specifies CASSPTTSGGADTQYF.

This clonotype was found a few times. CDR3 nucleotides: TGCAGTGCTAGTCAGAGCGCCCTTCCCTATGGCTACACCTTC. This encodes CSASQSALPYGYTF. The J gene is TRBJ1-2, the V gene TRBV20-1; D is unresolved. V was clipped by 3 bases and J by 4 bases, with 15 bases between them. Germline lookup yields CDR1 DFQATT and CDR2 SNEGSKA (reference sequence). This CDR3 is built from 14 residues.

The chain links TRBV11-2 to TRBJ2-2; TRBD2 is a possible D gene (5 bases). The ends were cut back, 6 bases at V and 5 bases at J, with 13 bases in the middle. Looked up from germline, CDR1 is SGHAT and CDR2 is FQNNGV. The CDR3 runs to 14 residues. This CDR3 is CASRIPEGTGELFF. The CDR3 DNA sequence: TGTGCCAGCAGAATTCCCGAGGGAACCGGGGAGCTGTTTTTT.

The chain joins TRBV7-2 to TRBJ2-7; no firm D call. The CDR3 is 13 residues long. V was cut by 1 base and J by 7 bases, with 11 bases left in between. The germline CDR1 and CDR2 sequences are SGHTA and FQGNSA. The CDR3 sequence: CASSLGAGREQYF. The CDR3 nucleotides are TGTGCCAGCAGCTTAGGGGCAGGAAGAGAGCAGTACTTC.

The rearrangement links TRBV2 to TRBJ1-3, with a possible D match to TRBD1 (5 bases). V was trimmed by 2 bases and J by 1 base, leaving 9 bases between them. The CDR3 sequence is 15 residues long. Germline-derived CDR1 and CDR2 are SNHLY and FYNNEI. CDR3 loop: CASSEPRGSGNTIYF. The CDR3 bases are TGTGCCAGCAGTGAACCTCGGGGGTCTGGAAACACCATATATTTT.

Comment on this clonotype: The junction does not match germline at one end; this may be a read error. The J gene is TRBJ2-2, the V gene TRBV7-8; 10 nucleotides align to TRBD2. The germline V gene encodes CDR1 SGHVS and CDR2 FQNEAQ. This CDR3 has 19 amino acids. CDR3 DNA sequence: TGTGCCAGCAGCCTAGCCCGTGGTAGCGGGGGGCTGAACACCGGGGAGCTGTTTTTT. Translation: CASSLARGSGGLNTGELFF.

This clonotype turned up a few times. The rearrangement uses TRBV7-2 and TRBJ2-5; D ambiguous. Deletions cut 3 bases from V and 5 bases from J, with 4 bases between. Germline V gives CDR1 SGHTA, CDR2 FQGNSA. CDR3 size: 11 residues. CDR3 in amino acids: CASSFRETQYF. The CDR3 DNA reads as TGTGCCAGCAGCTTCCGGGAGACCCAGTACTTC.

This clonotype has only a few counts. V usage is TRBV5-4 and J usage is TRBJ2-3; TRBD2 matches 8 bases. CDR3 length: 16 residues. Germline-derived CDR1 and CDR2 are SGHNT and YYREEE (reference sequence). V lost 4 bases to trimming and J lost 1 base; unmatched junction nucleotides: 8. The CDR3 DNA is TGTGCCAGCAGCCCGGGGGGAGCGGGGGGCACAGATACGCAGTATTTT. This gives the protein CASSPGGAGGTDTQYF.

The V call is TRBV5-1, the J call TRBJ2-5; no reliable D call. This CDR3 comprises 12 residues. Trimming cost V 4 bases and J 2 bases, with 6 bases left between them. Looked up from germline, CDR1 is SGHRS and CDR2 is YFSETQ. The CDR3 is CASSDLQETQYF. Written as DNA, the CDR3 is TGCGCCAGCAGCGACCTACAAGAGACCCAGTACTTC.

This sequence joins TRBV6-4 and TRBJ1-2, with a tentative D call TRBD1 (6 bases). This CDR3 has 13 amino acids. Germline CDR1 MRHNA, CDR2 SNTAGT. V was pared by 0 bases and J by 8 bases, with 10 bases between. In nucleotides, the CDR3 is TGTGCCAGCAGTGACTCGGGGGGCGAGGGCTACACCTTC. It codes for CASSDSGGEGYTF.

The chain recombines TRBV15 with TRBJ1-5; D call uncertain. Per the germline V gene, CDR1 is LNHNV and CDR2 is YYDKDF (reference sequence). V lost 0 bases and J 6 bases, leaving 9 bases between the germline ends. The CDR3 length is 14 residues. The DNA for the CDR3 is TGTGCCACCAGCAGAGATCATAGGAGTCAGCCCCAGCATTTT. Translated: CATSRDHRSQPQHF. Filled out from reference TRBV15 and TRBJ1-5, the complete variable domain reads DAMVIQNPRYQVTQFGKPVTLSCSQTLNHNVMYWYQQKSSQAPKLLFHYYDKDFNNEADTPDNFQSRRPNTSFCFLDIRSPGLGDTAMYLCATSRDHRSQPQHFGDGTRLSIL.

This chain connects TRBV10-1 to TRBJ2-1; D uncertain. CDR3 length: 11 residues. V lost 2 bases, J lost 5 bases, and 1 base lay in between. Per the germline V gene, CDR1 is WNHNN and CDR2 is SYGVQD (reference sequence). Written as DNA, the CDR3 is TGCGCCAGCAGTGAGAACAATGAGCAGTTCTTC. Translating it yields CASSENNEQFF.

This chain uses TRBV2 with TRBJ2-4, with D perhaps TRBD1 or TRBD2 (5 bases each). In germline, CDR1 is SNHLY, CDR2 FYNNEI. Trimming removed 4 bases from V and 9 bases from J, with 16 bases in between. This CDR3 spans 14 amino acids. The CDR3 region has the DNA TGTGCCAGCAGTGTTCGGGGCTTACGTCGCATTCAGTACTTC. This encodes CASSVRGLRRIQYF.